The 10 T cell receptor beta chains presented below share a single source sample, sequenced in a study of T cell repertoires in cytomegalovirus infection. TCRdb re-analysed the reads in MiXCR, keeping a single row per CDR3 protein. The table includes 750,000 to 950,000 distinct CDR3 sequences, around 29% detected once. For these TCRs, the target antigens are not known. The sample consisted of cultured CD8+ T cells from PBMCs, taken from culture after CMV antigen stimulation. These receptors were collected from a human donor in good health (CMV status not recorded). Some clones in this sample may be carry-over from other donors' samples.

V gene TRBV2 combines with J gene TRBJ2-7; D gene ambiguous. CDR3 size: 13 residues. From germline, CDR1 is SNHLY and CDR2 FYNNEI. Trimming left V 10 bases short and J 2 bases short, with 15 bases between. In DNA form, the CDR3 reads TGTGCCATCACCAAGACGGAAACCTACGAGCAGTACTTC. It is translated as CAITKTETYEQYF. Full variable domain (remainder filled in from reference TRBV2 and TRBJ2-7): EPEVTQTPSHQVTQMGQEVILRCVPISNHLYFYWYRQILGQKVEFLVSFYNNEISEKSEIFDDQFSVERPDGSNFTLKIRSTKLEDSAMYFCAITKTETYEQYFGPGTRLTVT.

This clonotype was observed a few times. The CDR3: CASMTYYGYTF. The CDR3 DNA sequence: TGTGCCAGCATGACATACTATGGCTACACCTTC. The J gene is TRBJ1-2, the V gene TRBV7-2, with D uncertain. The CDR3 consists of 11 residues. Between the trimmed V and J ends, which lost 7 bases and 3 bases, there was a span of 6 bases. CDR1 and CDR2 (germline): SGHTA, FQGNSA.

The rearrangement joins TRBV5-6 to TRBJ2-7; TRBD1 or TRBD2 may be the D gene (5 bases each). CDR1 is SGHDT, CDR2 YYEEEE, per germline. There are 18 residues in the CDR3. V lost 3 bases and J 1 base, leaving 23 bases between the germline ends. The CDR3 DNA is TGTGCCAGCAGCTCGATGTTACCGGCGATGGGGGAATCCTACGAGCAGTACGTC. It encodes CASSSMLPAMGESYEQYV.

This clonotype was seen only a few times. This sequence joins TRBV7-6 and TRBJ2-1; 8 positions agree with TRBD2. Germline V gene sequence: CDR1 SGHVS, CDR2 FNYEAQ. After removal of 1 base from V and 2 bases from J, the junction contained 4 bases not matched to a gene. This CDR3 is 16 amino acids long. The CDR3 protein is CASSLDQAGAYNEQFF. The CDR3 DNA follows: TGTGCCAGCAGCTTAGATCAAGCGGGGGCCTACAATGAGCAGTTCTTC.

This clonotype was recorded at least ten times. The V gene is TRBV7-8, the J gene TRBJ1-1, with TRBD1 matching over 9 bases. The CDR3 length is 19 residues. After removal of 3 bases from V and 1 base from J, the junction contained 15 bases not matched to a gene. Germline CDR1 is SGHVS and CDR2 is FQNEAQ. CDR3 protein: CASSFDGLTGGDWNTEAFF. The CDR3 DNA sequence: TGTGCCAGCAGCTTCGACGGGCTTACAGGGGGCGATTGGAACACTGAAGCTTTCTTT.

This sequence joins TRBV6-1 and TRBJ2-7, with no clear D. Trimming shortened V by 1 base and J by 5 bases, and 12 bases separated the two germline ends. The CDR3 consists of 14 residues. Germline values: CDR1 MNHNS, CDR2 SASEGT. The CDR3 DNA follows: TGTGCCAGCAGTGAAGGAGGTTGGCAGGACGAGCAGTACGTC. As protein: CASSEGGWQDEQYV.

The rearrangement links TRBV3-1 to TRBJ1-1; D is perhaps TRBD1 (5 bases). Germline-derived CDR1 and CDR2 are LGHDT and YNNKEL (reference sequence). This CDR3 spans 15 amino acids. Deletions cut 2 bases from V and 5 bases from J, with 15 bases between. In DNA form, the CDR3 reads TGTGCCAGCAGCCAACCGACAGCTATGTGGACTGAAGCTTTCTTT. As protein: CASSQPTAMWTEAFF.

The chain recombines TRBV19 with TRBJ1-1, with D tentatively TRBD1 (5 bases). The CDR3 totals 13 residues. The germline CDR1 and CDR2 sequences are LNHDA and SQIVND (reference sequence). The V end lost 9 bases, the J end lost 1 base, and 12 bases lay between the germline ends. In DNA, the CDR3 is TGTGCCAGCCTAGCAGGGTCGAACACTGAAGCTTTCTTT. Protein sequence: CASLAGSNTEAFF.

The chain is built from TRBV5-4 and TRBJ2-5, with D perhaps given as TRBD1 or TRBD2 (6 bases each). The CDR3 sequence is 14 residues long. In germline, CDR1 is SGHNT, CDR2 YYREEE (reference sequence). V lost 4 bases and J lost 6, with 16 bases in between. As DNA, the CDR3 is TGTGCCAGCAGCCCGGAGGGGGGCTCCAAGACCCAGTACTTC. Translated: CASSPEGGSKTQYF.

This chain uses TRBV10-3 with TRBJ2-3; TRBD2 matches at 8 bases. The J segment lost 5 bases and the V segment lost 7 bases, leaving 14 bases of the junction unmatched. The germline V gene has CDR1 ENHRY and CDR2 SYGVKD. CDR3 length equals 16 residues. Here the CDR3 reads CAITRGSGEAGDTQYF. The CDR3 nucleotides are TGTGCCATCACCAGAGGTAGCGGGGAGGCGGGAGATACGCAGTATTTT.